The entry that follows covers one T cell receptor beta chain sequence. The antigen is undetermined. The authors sorted CD4+ naive, central memory, regulatory and stem cell-like memory cells via CD45RO/CCR7/CD25/CD127/CD95/CD27. This entry belongs to a study of beta chain features in type 1 diabetes. Study-level findings and limits: In comparison with healthy donors, patients had naive, central memory and Treg TCRB repertoires that appeared more similar.

Trimming stripped 2 bases from V and 6 bases from J, with 9 bases between. Looked up from germline, CDR1 is LNHNV and CDR2 is YYDKDF (reference sequence). CDR3 size: 13 residues. What was sequenced were expressed TCRB transcripts, since all of the isolated RNA had been reverse transcribed. About 3.57 million reads per sample were averaged for naive, central memory and regulatory samples. The method was immunoSEQ multiplex PCR; TCRdb's version includes in-frame clones alone and lacks a portion of them. The table includes approximately 160,000 clones, around 8% detected once. This TCR came from a man between 18 and 35 years old in good health. Sequencing input: central memory CD4+ T cells from blood. The chain is built from TRBV15 and TRBJ2-3; the D is unclear. The CDR3 sequence is CATSRPPGDTQYF. CDR3 DNA sequence: TGTGCCACCAGCAGACCGCCCGGGGATACGCAGTATTTT.